A selection of T cell receptor beta chains follows, all from one sample in a study of T cell responses to AZD1222 COVID-19 vaccine. Data came from immunoSEQ multiplex PCR; TCRdb stores just in-frame clones and leaves some out. The sample has about 110,000 clones, around 89% seen once; the top ten hold approximately 5%. Source: peripheral blood, taken on day 0 of AZD1222 vaccination. The receptor source for this set is an adult in good health. CDR3s include the opening cysteine and the closing phenylalanine or tryptophan. A D gene is named only where the DNA matches it firmly. Clone sizes are given selectively: once, few, many, or a class where the clone is expanded.

clone size: NA; J gene: TRBJ2-7; D gene: TRBD1; V gene: TRBV9; CDR3 protein: CASSTGTGGVEQYF; CDR3 DNA: TGTGCCAGCAGCACCGGGACAGGGGGCGTCGAGCAGTACTTC
clone size: medium-sized; J gene: TRBJ1-1; D gene: NA; V gene: TRBV6-2/TRBV6-3; CDR3 protein: CASSYLRDTEAFF; CDR3 DNA: TGTGCCAGCAGTTATCTTAGAGACACTGAAGCTTTCTTT
clone size: NA; J gene: TRBJ1-1; D gene: TRBD1; V gene: TRBV2; CDR3 protein: CASSEQEGGEYAEAFF; CDR3 DNA: TGTGCCAGCAGTGAACAGGAAGGGGGCGAGTACGCTGAAGCTTTCTTT
clone size: NA; J gene: TRBJ2-2; D gene: NA; V gene: TRBV4-3; CDR3 protein: CASSQTGHQGELFF; CDR3 DNA: TGCGCCAGCAGCCAAACGGGCCACCAAGGGGAGCTGTTTTTT
clone size: NA; J gene: TRBJ1-2; D gene: NA; V gene: TRBV18; CDR3 protein: CASSPQEQATNYGYTF; CDR3 DNA: TGTGCCAGCTCACCACAAGAACAGGCTACTAACTATGGCTACACCTTC
clone size: NA; J gene: TRBJ2-3; D gene: TRBD2; V gene: TRBV7-3; CDR3 protein: CASSSGLAPDTQYF; CDR3 DNA: TGTGCCAGCAGCTCAGGACTAGCTCCAGATACGCAGTATTTT
clone size: NA; J gene: TRBJ1-2; D gene: NA; V gene: TRBV28; CDR3 protein: CASSLGDTSYYGYTF; CDR3 DNA: TGTGCCAGCAGTTTAGGGGACACCTCTTACTATGGCTACACCTTC
clone size: few; J gene: TRBJ1-1; D gene: NA; V gene: TRBV19; CDR3 protein: CASRPALGLMNTEAFF; CDR3 DNA: TGTGCCAGTAGACCTGCGCTCGGGCTAATGAACACTGAAGCTTTCTTT
clone size: NA; J gene: TRBJ1-5; D gene: TRBD1; V gene: TRBV28; CDR3 protein: CASSFRGTVNQPQHF; CDR3 DNA: TGTGCCAGCAGTTTTAGAGGGACAGTTAATCAGCCCCAGCATTTT
clone size: NA; J gene: TRBJ2-7; D gene: TRBD1; V gene: TRBV19; CDR3 protein: CASSRQGPYEQYF; CDR3 DNA: TGTGCCAGTAGTCGACAGGGCCCTTACGAGCAGTACTTC
clone size: NA; J gene: TRBJ2-2; D gene: TRBD2; V gene: TRBV28; CDR3 protein: CASSTPKWASGGAGELFF; CDR3 DNA: TGTGCCAGCAGTACCCCTAAATGGGCTAGCGGGGGGGCCGGGGAGCTGTTTTTT
clone size: NA; J gene: TRBJ2-7; D gene: TRBD1; V gene: TRBV19; CDR3 protein: CASSIAGQGAYEQYF; CDR3 DNA: TGTGCCAGTAGTATAGCGGGACAGGGGGCCTACGAGCAGTACTTC
clone size: NA; J gene: TRBJ2-2; D gene: NA; V gene: TRBV18; CDR3 protein: CASSSDGNTGELFF; CDR3 DNA: TGTGCCAGCTCATCGGACGGGAACACCGGGGAGCTGTTTTTT
clone size: NA; J gene: TRBJ2-2; D gene: TRBD2; V gene: TRBV6-2/TRBV6-3; CDR3 protein: CASSLLAGNFPGELFF; CDR3 DNA: TGTGCCAGCAGTTTACTAGCGGGAAATTTTCCCGGGGAGCTGTTTTTT
clone size: NA; J gene: TRBJ1-1; D gene: TRBD1; V gene: TRBV19; CDR3 protein: CASKNLQGTEAFF; CDR3 DNA: TGTGCCAGTAAAAATTTACAGGGGACTGAAGCTTTCTTT